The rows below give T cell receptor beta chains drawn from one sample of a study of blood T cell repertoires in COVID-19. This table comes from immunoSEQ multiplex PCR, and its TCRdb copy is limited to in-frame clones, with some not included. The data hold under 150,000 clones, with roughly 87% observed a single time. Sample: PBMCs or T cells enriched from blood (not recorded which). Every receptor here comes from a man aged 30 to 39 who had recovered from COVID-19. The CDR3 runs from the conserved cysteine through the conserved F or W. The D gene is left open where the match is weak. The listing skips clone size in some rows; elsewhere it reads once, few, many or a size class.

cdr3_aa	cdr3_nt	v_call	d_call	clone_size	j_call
CASSYGGGSSQPQHF	TGTGCCAGCAGTTACGGGGGGGGATCGAGTCAGCCCCAGCATTTT	TRBV6-2/TRBV6-3	-	-	TRBJ1-5
CASSLSSQGRVAGELFF	TGTGCCAGCAGCCTAAGTTCACAGGGAAGAGTTGCCGGGGAGCTGTTTTTT	TRBV5-5	-	-	TRBJ2-2
CASSLLAGEGEQYF	TGCGCCAGCAGCTTGCTAGCGGGAGAAGGCGAGCAGTACTTC	TRBV5-1	TRBD2	once	TRBJ2-7
CASSAREQGSYNEQFF	TGTGCCAGCAGCGCTAGAGAACAGGGGTCCTACAATGAGCAGTTCTTC	TRBV11-3	TRBD1	-	TRBJ2-1
CASSLARTGNQPQHF	TGTGCCAGCAGCTTGGCGCGGACAGGGAATCAGCCCCAGCATTTT	TRBV5-6	TRBD1	-	TRBJ1-5
CASSLSGQLSGNTIYF	TGTGCCAGCAGTTTATCCGGACAGCTCTCTGGAAACACCATATATTTT	TRBV28	-	-	TRBJ1-3
CASTPIDVFRDRGNQPQHF	TGTGCCAGCACTCCCATCGATGTATTTCGGGACAGAGGAAATCAGCCCCAGCATTTT	TRBV28	TRBD1	-	TRBJ1-5
CASSLGHYNEQFF	TGTGCCAGCAGCTTGGGGCACTACAATGAGCAGTTCTTC	TRBV27	-	-	TRBJ2-1
CASSSRQGAETQYF	TGTGCCAGCAGTTCCCGACAGGGTGCAGAGACCCAGTACTTC	TRBV5-4	TRBD1	-	TRBJ2-5
CASSDAPTGGDRFGQFF	TGCGCCAGCAGTGATGCACCGACAGGGGGTGACCGTTTCGGGCAGTTCTTC	TRBV10-1	TRBD1	-	TRBJ2-1
CASSLQEDTIYF	TGTGCCAGCAGCCTACAGGAAGACACCATATATTTT	TRBV4-2	-	-	TRBJ1-3
CASSQGGLVVTGELFF	TGCGCCAGCAGCCAAGGGGGGCTAGTAGTTACCGGGGAGCTGTTTTTT	TRBV4-1	-	few	TRBJ2-2
CASSEGASPYIYGYTF	TGTGCCAGCAGTGAAGGAGCAAGTCCCTATATCTATGGCTACACCTTC	TRBV2	-	-	TRBJ1-2
CASSPPSSGNTIYF	TGTGCCAGCAGCCCGCCGAGCTCTGGAAACACCATATATTTT	TRBV5-6	-	-	TRBJ1-3
CASSRKAGGTGELFF	TGTGCCAGCAGCAGAAAAGCGGGAGGGACCGGGGAGCTGTTTTTT	TRBV7-9	TRBD2	-	TRBJ2-2
CATSTRDRVRNSPLHF	TGTGCCACCAGCACCCGGGACAGGGTTCGTAATTCACCCCTCCACTTT	TRBV15	TRBD1	-	TRBJ1-6
CASSPGDWETQYF	TGCGCCAGCAGCCCGGGGGACTGGGAGACCCAGTACTTC	TRBV5-1	-	-	TRBJ2-5
CASTPPGGQYNEQFF	TGTGCCAGCACCCCCCCAGGGGGCCAATACAATGAGCAGTTCTTC	TRBV5-5	TRBD1	-	TRBJ2-1
CASSSWGDGYTF	TGTGCCAGCAGCTCCTGGGGGGATGGCTACACCTTC	TRBV5-4	-	-	TRBJ1-2
CASSIATGNTEAFF	TGTGCCAGTAGTATTGCGACAGGGAACACTGAAGCTTTCTTT	TRBV19	-	once	TRBJ1-1
CASSPGTSGSKGTGELFF	TGTGCCAGCAGCCCAGGGACTAGCGGGAGTAAAGGCACCGGGGAGCTGTTTTTT	TRBV5-4	TRBD2	few	TRBJ2-2
CASSLGLLRDRENIQYF	TGTGCCAGCAGCTTAGGGCTCCTCAGGGACAGGGAAAACATTCAGTACTTC	TRBV11-3	TRBD1	-	TRBJ2-4
CASSLDRTNQETQYF	TGTGCCAGCAGCTTAGATAGAACTAACCAAGAGACCCAGTACTTC	TRBV11-2	-	-	TRBJ2-5
CASSSLPAGGNEQYF	TGTGCCAGCAGCTCACTCCCGGCGGGAGGGAACGAGCAGTACTTC	TRBV11-2	TRBD2	-	TRBJ2-7
CASSTFQGILYNEQFF	TGTGCCAGCAGCACTTTCCAGGGTATTCTGTACAATGAGCAGTTCTTC	TRBV7-8	-	many	TRBJ2-1
CASTGGLAGRLEQYF	TGTGCCAGCACCGGGGGACTAGCGGGACGTCTAGAGCAGTACTTC	TRBV5-6	TRBD2	few	TRBJ2-7
CASSGNDRAKNIQYF	TGTGCCAGCTCAGGAAACGACAGGGCCAAAAACATTCAGTACTTC	TRBV18	-	once	TRBJ2-4
CASSSITEAFF	TGTGCCAGCAGCTCAATCACTGAAGCTTTCTTT	TRBV7-9	-	-	TRBJ1-1
CASSFGAGGAYEQYF	TGTGCCAGCAGCTTTGGAGCGGGAGGAGCCTACGAGCAGTACTTC	TRBV11-2	TRBD2	once	TRBJ2-7
CASSPSLAGSYEQYF	TGTGCCAGCTCACCATCTCTAGCGGGGTCCTACGAGCAGTACTTC	TRBV18	TRBD2	-	TRBJ2-7
CASSVESRGQETQYF	TGTGCCAGCAGCGTGGAGTCCAGGGGCCAAGAGACCCAGTACTTC	TRBV9	-	once	TRBJ2-5
CASSPGLAVYQETQYF	TGTGCCAGCAGCCCGGGACTAGCGGTATACCAAGAGACCCAGTACTTC	TRBV7-9	TRBD2	-	TRBJ2-5
CASSYTGQNTEAFF	TGCGCCAGCAGCTATACTGGACAGAACACTGAAGCTTTCTTT	TRBV5-1	-	-	TRBJ1-1
CASSPLTSGGTNTGELFF	TGTGCCAGCAGCCCATTGACTAGCGGGGGGACGAACACCGGGGAGCTGTTTTTT	TRBV9	TRBD2	-	TRBJ2-2
CASKGVSNSPLHF	TGTGCCAGCAAGGGGGTTAGTAATTCACCCCTCCACTTT	TRBV6-5	-	-	TRBJ1-6
CASSDLPWAAEAFF	TGTGCCAGCAGTGATCTACCCTGGGCCGCTGAAGCTTTCTTT	TRBV6-4	-	-	TRBJ1-1
CASSLGGSYYGYTF	TGTGCCAGCAGTTTAGGAGGGAGTTACTATGGCTACACCTTC	TRBV28	-	-	TRBJ1-2
CASSVGAGTGSTDTQYF	TGTGCCAGCAGCGTAGGCGCCGGGACAGGGAGCACAGATACGCAGTATTTT	TRBV9	TRBD1	-	TRBJ2-3
CASRPGTGPETQYF	TGCGCCAGCAGACCCGGGACAGGGCCGGAGACCCAGTACTTC	TRBV5-1	TRBD1	-	TRBJ2-5
CASSQGLAAHNEQFF	TGTGCCAGCAGCCAGGGACTAGCGGCCCACAATGAGCAGTTCTTC	TRBV3-1/TRBV3-2	TRBD2	-	TRBJ2-1
CASSQTSGRAADTQYF	TGTGCCAGCAGCCAGACTAGCGGGAGGGCCGCAGATACGCAGTATTTT	TRBV9	TRBD2	once	TRBJ2-3
CASRSGTVGEQYF	TGTGCCAGCAGGTCAGGGACAGTGGGGGAGCAGTACTTC	TRBV5-6	TRBD1	-	TRBJ2-7
CASTPGLAGDTQYF	TGTGCCAGCACCCCAGGACTAGCAGGGGATACGCAGTATTTT	TRBV7-3	TRBD2	few	TRBJ2-3
CASSPGQGENIQYF	TGCGCCAGCAGCCCCGGACAGGGGGAAAACATTCAGTACTTC	TRBV5-1	TRBD1	-	TRBJ2-4
CAISDMRSNQPQHF	TGTGCCATCAGTGACATGAGGAGCAATCAGCCCCAGCATTTT	TRBV10-3	-	-	TRBJ1-5
CASRNQGQRSPLHF	TGTGCCAGCAGAAACCAGGGGCAACGTTCACCCCTCCACTTT	TRBV28	-	few	TRBJ1-6
CASSPTGNYNYGYTF	TGCGCCAGCAGCCCGACAGGGAATTATAACTATGGCTACACCTTC	TRBV5-1	TRBD1	-	TRBJ1-2
CASSDPSGAQETQYF	TGTGCCAGCAGTGACCCTTCAGGGGCCCAAGAGACCCAGTACTTC	TRBV25-1	-	-	TRBJ2-5
CASSPHRGLNTEAFF	TGTGCCAGCAGTCCCCACAGGGGGCTGAACACTGAAGCTTTCTTT	TRBV28	TRBD1	-	TRBJ1-1
CATSRVLRGPGATQYF	TGTGCCACCAGCAGAGTTCTGCGGGGGCCCGGAGCTACGCAGTATTTT	TRBV15	-	few	TRBJ2-3
CASSLRGSTEAFF	TGTGCCAGCAGTCTCAGGGGGTCCACTGAAGCTTTCTTT	TRBV6-5	TRBD1	once	TRBJ1-1
CASSPLTGPNEQFF	TGTGCCAGCTCACCACTTACAGGGCCGAATGAGCAGTTCTTC	TRBV18	-	-	TRBJ2-1
CASSPGLNQETQYF	TGCGCCAGCAGCCCGGGGTTGAACCAAGAGACCCAGTACTTC	TRBV4-1	-	-	TRBJ2-5
CASSLDPGGNSPLHF	TGTGCCAGCAGCTTGGATCCGGGTGGCAATTCACCCCTCCACTTT	TRBV5-8	-	-	TRBJ1-6
CASRISQGNQNYGYTF	TGCGCCAGCAGGATATCACAGGGGAACCAAAACTATGGCTACACCTTC	TRBV4-1	TRBD1	-	TRBJ1-2